This TCR beta chain derives from a study of shared clonotypes between healthy human individuals. Study results and caveats: Researchers sampled only blood; tissue repertoires likely differ.

Germline V CDR1 and CDR2: MNHEY, SVGAGI. The length of the CDR3 is 16 residues. Trimming stripped 0 bases from V and 5 bases from J, with 17 bases between. As concerns this clone: What it recognizes is unknown. Only one base separates this from a far larger clonotype, so it likely reflects a read error. Other DNA sequences in the same sample also yield this CDR3.

Only in-frame clones appear in the TCRdb table, and some are missing; sequencing was by immunoSEQ multiplex PCR. In the table there are fewer than 600,000 clones, around three quarters of which are singletons. This chain connects TRBV6-5 to TRBJ2-7; D may match TRBD1 or TRBD2 (5 bases each). The sequenced sample was PBMCs. The TCR originated in a woman between 40 and 50 years old in good health. Some clones in this sample may be carry-over from other donors' samples. This CDR3 reads CASSYSPGTGLDEQYF. DNA of the CDR3: TGTGCCAGCAGTTACTCTCCCGGGACGGGGCTTGACGAGCAGTACTTC.